A selection of T cell receptor beta chains follows, all from one sample in a study of blood T cell repertoires in COVID-19. Produced via immunoSEQ multiplex PCR; TCRdb's table is partial and in-frame only. This sample has approximately 200,000 clones, with roughly 80% found just once. The sequencing input was PBMCs or T cells enriched from blood (not recorded which). Source of these receptors: a man aged 40-55 years who had recovered from COVID-19. Both conserved end residues are trimmed from each CDR3. Fields, in order: V gene, CDR3 protein.

v_gene: TRBV7-2
CDR3aa: ASSLVGRYTEAF

v_gene: TRBV5-6
CDR3aa: ASSFFGGGQGYT

v_gene: TRBV28
CDR3aa: ASSLSGQPQH

v_gene: TRBV7-3
CDR3aa: ASSVSSGFYNEQF

v_gene: TRBV7-2
CDR3aa: ASSLDRVGANVLT

v_gene: TRBV11-2
CDR3aa: ASRSPAPGIHEQF

v_gene: TRBV6-6
CDR3aa: ASSYPQREDYEQY

v_gene: TRBV28
CDR3aa: ASSFPGLAGGEQF

v_gene: TRBV27
CDR3aa: ASSFGQGSNSPLH

v_gene: TRBV9
CDR3aa: ASSLQGNMNTEAF

v_gene: TRBV7-9
CDR3aa: ASSSRESNQPQH

v_gene: TRBV30
CDR3aa: ACLGVVNTEAF

v_gene: TRBV7-9
CDR3aa: ASSKHQREGNEQF

v_gene: TRBV24-1
CDR3aa: ATSDRDGTGVTDTQY

v_gene: TRBV3-1/TRBV3-2
CDR3aa: ASSQENRVGYT